These T cell receptor beta chains were read from a single sample in a study of cytomegalovirus exposure and HLA in healthy donors. Using immunoSEQ multiplex PCR, the repertoire was profiled, and TCRdb retains in-frame clones only, with some absent. The sample has 100,000 to 150,000 clones; 85% to 90% are singletons. The sample consisted of PBMCs. These receptors all come from a woman between 18 and 29 years old in good health and CMV-seronegative. The CDR3 runs from the conserved cysteine through the conserved F or W. The D gene is left open where the match is weak. Expanded clones are given a class, and other clones once, few, many or no size at all.

TRBV7-9	TRBJ1-1	NA	NA	CASSLETSRTEAFF	TGTGCCAGCAGCTTAGAGACTTCTCGGACTGAAGCTTTCTTT
TRBV7-3	TRBJ2-5	NA	NA	CASRPEGQETQYF	TGTGCCAGCAGACCCGAGGGTCAAGAGACCCAGTACTTC
TRBV4-1	TRBJ2-3	NA	NA	CASSQEGIRRDTQYF	TGCGCCAGCAGCCAAGAGGGCATCCGCCGGGATACGCAGTATTTT
TRBV5-1	TRBJ2-5	NA	TRBD1	CASSSQGASGETQYF	TGCGCCAGCAGCTCACAGGGGGCCTCGGGAGAGACCCAGTACTTC
TRBV27	TRBJ1-4	NA	TRBD1	CASSRQGIFEKLFF	TGTGCCAGCAGCCGACAGGGAATCTTCGAAAAACTGTTTTTT
TRBV5-1	TRBJ2-7	NA	NA	CASSLTGNVYEQYF	TGCGCCAGCAGCTTGACAGGGAACGTCTACGAGCAGTACTTC
TRBV4-2	TRBJ2-1	NA	TRBD2	CASSQTITSGGTRDEQFF	TGTGCCAGCAGCCAAACAATCACTAGCGGGGGGACTAGGGATGAGCAGTTCTTC
TRBV9	TRBJ1-2	NA	NA	CASSVGGSSYGYTF	TGTGCCAGCAGCGTGGGGGGTTCCTCCTATGGCTACACCTTC
TRBV6-1	TRBJ1-1	NA	TRBD1	CASSGTGTEAFF	TGTGCCAGCAGTGGGACAGGGACTGAAGCTTTCTTT
TRBV4-1	TRBJ2-5	NA	TRBD2	CASSQELAGGLETQYF	TGCGCCAGCAGCCAAGAACTAGCGGGGGGGCTAGAGACCCAGTACTTC
TRBV18	TRBJ1-2	NA	NA	CASSSQWGHANYGYTF	TGTGCCAGCTCATCACAGTGGGGACACGCTAACTATGGCTACACCTTC
TRBV5-1	TRBJ2-2	NA	NA	CASSPFRQNTGELFF	TGCGCCAGCAGTCCGTTCCGACAGAACACCGGGGAGCTGTTTTTT
TRBV25-1	TRBJ1-1	few	TRBD1	CASSETDRGDTEAFF	TGTGCCAGCAGTGAAACGGACAGGGGTGACACTGAAGCTTTCTTT
TRBV4-1	TRBJ2-7	NA	TRBD1	CASSQGTGAIEQYF	TGCGCCAGCAGCCAAGGGACAGGGGCTATCGAGCAGTACTTC
TRBV4-1	TRBJ2-1	NA	NA	CASSQAPLSSYNEQFF	TGCGCCAGCAGCCAAGCTCCCCTGAGCTCCTACAATGAGCAGTTCTTC
TRBV7-3	TRBJ1-2	NA	TRBD1	CASSRQGVDGYTF	TGTGCCAGCAGCCGACAGGGTGTGGATGGCTACACCTTC
TRBV11-2	TRBJ2-3	NA	NA	CASSFRPGTLSTDTQYF	TGTGCCAGCAGCTTTCGACCTGGGACTCTTAGCACAGATACGCAGTATTTT
TRBV5-1	TRBJ2-2	NA	TRBD1	CASSPTTGGNTGELFF	TGCGCCAGCAGCCCAACCACAGGGGGGAACACCGGGGAGCTGTTTTTT
TRBV6-4	TRBJ1-3	NA	NA	CASSDWLVRCLYF	TGTGCCAGCAGTGACTGGTTGGTTCGGTGTTTATATTTT
TRBV6-1	TRBJ2-1	NA	TRBD2	CASSATSGRYNEQFF	TGTGCCAGCAGTGCTACTAGCGGACGCTACAATGAGCAGTTCTTC
TRBV10-1	TRBJ1-2	NA	TRBD1	CASSVGQGAGGYTF	TGCGCCAGCAGTGTGGGACAGGGGGCGGGAGGCTACACCTTC
TRBV6-1	TRBJ2-7	NA	TRBD1	CASGRDRTYEQYF	TGTGCCAGCGGGCGGGACAGGACTTACGAGCAGTACTTC
TRBV7-2	TRBJ2-7	NA	NA	CASSSFVQAFIEQYF	TGTGCCAGCAGCTCTTTTGTTCAGGCCTTCATCGAGCAGTACTTC
TRBV2	TRBJ2-1	few	NA	CASRQPLNWKGDEQFF	TGTGCCAGCAGACAACCCCTGAACTGGAAAGGGGATGAGCAGTTCTTC
TRBV5-1	TRBJ2-5	NA	NA	CASNSQAQETQYF	TGCGCCAGCAACAGTCAAGCCCAAGAGACCCAGTACTTC
TRBV9	TRBJ1-1	NA	NA	CASSVGAGAFEAFF	TGTGCCAGCAGCGTAGGTGCAGGGGCGTTTGAAGCTTTCTTT
TRBV7-9	TRBJ1-2	NA	NA	CASSLADTYGYTF	TGTGCCAGCAGCTTGGCAGACACCTATGGCTACACCTTC
TRBV7-9	TRBJ1-1	NA	NA	CASSFSQESTEAFF	TGTGCCAGCAGCTTTTCACAGGAGAGCACTGAAGCTTTCTTT
TRBV19	TRBJ2-7	NA	NA	CASSPVGQPYEQYF	TGTGCCAGTAGTCCGGTAGGACAGCCCTACGAGCAGTACTTC
TRBV15	TRBJ2-5	once	NA	CATRHPAGAFETQYF	TGTGCCACCAGGCATCCCGCAGGGGCGTTCGAGACCCAGTACTTC
TRBV27	TRBJ1-1	NA	NA	CASSLRGPGNTEAFF	TGTGCCAGCAGTTTACGAGGGCCCGGGAACACTGAAGCTTTCTTT
TRBV20-1	TRBJ2-1	few	NA	CSARETVLEFF	TGCAGTGCTAGAGAAACAGTTTTGGAGTTCTTC
TRBV20-1	TRBJ2-3	NA	NA	CSAPRTNTQYF	TGCAGTGCTCCCAGAACAAATACGCAGTATTTT
TRBV25-1	TRBJ1-2	NA	NA	CASSPSGGLNYGYTF	TGTGCCAGCAGTCCCTCCGGCGGCCTTAACTATGGCTACACCTTC
TRBV6-5	TRBJ1-1	once	TRBD1	CASRPTGTGATEAFF	TGTGCCAGCAGGCCAACCGGGACAGGGGCCACTGAAGCTTTCTTT
TRBV2	TRBJ1-1	NA	NA	CASSEEWGFHNTEAFF	TGTGCCAGCAGTGAAGAGTGGGGCTTCCATAACACTGAAGCTTTCTTT
TRBV29-1	TRBJ1-2	few	NA	CSVNTEYGYTF	TGCAGCGTGAACACAGAGTATGGCTACACCTTC
TRBV5-6	TRBJ2-7	NA	TRBD1	CASSSGTGWHEQYF	TGTGCCAGCAGCTCCGGGACAGGGTGGCACGAGCAGTACTTC
TRBV6-6	TRBJ2-5	once	TRBD1	CASSYPGQGQTQYF	TGTGCCAGCAGTTACCCCGGACAGGGCCAGACCCAGTACTTC
TRBV6-5	TRBJ1-2	NA	TRBD1	CASTPTGGYYGYTF	TGTGCCAGCACACCGACAGGGGGCTACTATGGCTACACCTTC
TRBV7-9	TRBJ1-1	NA	NA	CASSPVGRGAFF	TGTGCCAGCAGCCCAGTAGGGCGGGGAGCTTTCTTT
TRBV20-1	TRBJ2-7	NA	NA	CSARAGTQQYF	TGCAGTGCTAGGGCGGGAACGCAGCAGTACTTC
TRBV23-1	TRBJ2-3	NA	TRBD2	CASSKSGGTDTQYF	TGCGCCAGCAGTAAATCGGGAGGGACAGATACGCAGTATTTT
TRBV4-1	TRBJ1-1	NA	NA	CASSQTGLAEAFF	TGCGCCAGCAGCCAAACAGGGTTGGCTGAAGCTTTCTTT
TRBV7-9	TRBJ1-2	once	NA	CASSLGQGYGYTF	TGTGCCAGCAGCTTGGGTCAGGGCTATGGCTACACCTTC
TRBV6-1	TRBJ1-6	once	TRBD1	CASSESGTANSPLHF	TGTGCCAGCAGTGAATCGGGGACAGCTAATTCACCCCTCCACTTT
TRBV28	TRBJ1-5	NA	NA	CASSFPPPENSNQPQHF	TGTGCCAGCAGTTTCCCCCCCCCGGAGAATAGCAATCAGCCCCAGCATTTT
TRBV18	TRBJ2-3	NA	NA	CASSPLSTDTQYF	TGTGCCAGCTCACCCCTTAGCACAGATACGCAGTATTTT
TRBV9	TRBJ2-6	NA	TRBD1	CASSLGDRAGANVLTF	TGTGCCAGCAGCTTAGGAGACAGGGCCGGAGCCAACGTCCTGACTTTC
TRBV4-2	TRBJ1-2	NA	NA	CASSQVNLGGYTF	TGTGCCAGCAGCCAAGTAAACCTCGGGGGCTACACCTTC